This T cell receptor beta chain was sequenced during a study of blood T cell repertoires in COVID-19. Study-wide context: Donors in the United States, Italy and Spain gave samples during acute or convalescent COVID-19. From T cells, B-cell-depleted T cells, or PBMCs came the material, which was cDNA or gDNA.

The authors' processing: Reference gene primer amplification gave nucleated cell count estimates. The assay was immunoSEQ multiplex PCR, and TCRdb's table has in-frame clones only and misses some. That table supplies the V and J calls and clone size; D and trimming were determined from the DNA. Of under 55,000 clones in the sample, about nine tenths were seen once. The CDR3 loop spans 15 amino acids. Per germline, CDR1 SGHNT and CDR2 YENEEA. The V end was cut by 1 base, the J end by 7 bases, with 14 bases between. The chain is built from TRBV11-3 and TRBJ2-1; tentative D call: TRBD1 (5 bases). Sequencing was carried out using peripheral blood. The TCR was taken from a human donor in a cohort sampled during active COVID-19. The CDR3 is CASSLAGIPSNEQFF. CDR3 DNA: TGTGCCAGCAGCTTAGCAGGGATTCCTTCTAATGAGCAGTTCTTC.